This TCR beta chain was identified in a study of cytotoxic CD8 clonotypes in ibrutinib-treated CLL. Whole-study context: Responses: roughly 24 partial, 2 complete; after median around 70 months, roughly 14 stayed remitted, approximately twelve progressed. Response samples followed a median 12 months of treatment, range 6 to 36.

Sequenced by immunoSEQ multiplex PCR; TCRdb stores in-frame clones only, minus some. The sample consists of about 130,000 clones, 79% of them appearing once. V lost 5 bases, J lost 3 bases, and 20 bases stayed unmatched. Looked up from germline, CDR1 is SGHTA and CDR2 is FQGTGA. This CDR3 is 20 amino acids long. The TCR was taken from a human donor with chronic lymphocytic leukemia. J is TRBJ2-2 and V is TRBV7-3; 8 nucleotides align to TRBD2. This material consisted of PBMCs, taken after 12 months of ibrutinib treatment. The CDR3 nucleotides read TGTGCCAGCAGCCGCCGGGGGGGCGTTGTACGGGACGGATACACCGGGGAGCTGTTTTTT. It codes for CASSRRGGVVRDGYTGELFF.